A single sample is the source of the 24 T cell receptor beta chains below, sequenced in a study of cytomegalovirus exposure and HLA in healthy donors. The protocol was immunoSEQ multiplex PCR, while the TCRdb copy is restricted to in-frame clones and leaves out a portion. The sample holds roughly 280,000 clones, around 86% seen once. Sequences were obtained from PBMCs. These receptors were obtained from a woman younger than 35 in good health and CMV-seronegative.

The rearrangement uses TRBV7-8 and TRBJ2-3, with 12 bases fitting TRBD2. With 4 bases clipped from V and 4 bases from J, the junction kept 6 bases outside the gene matches. The CDR3 length is 16 residues. Germline CDR1 is SGHVS and CDR2 is FQNEAQ. The CDR3 reads CASSSTSGGWADTQYF. The DNA of the CDR3 is TGTGCCAGCAGCTCGACTAGCGGGGGCTGGGCAGATACGCAGTATTTT.

J is TRBJ2-2 and V is TRBV4-1; 7 bases fit TRBD2. Germline V gene data show CDR1 as MGHRA and CDR2 as YSYEKL. J gave up 5 bases and V 6 bases, and 6 bases lay outside the gene matches. The CDR3 spans 14 residues. CDR3 region: CASRRTGGTGELFF. Here the CDR3 DNA reads TGCGCCAGCAGGCGGACGGGGGGAACCGGGGAGCTGTTTTTT.

The chain recombines TRBV7-9 with TRBJ1-1; D not resolved. The CDR3 runs to 14 residues. Trimming removed 4 bases from V and 4 bases from J, with 13 bases in between. Germline V CDR1 and CDR2: SEHNR, FQNEAQ (reference sequence). CDR3 sequence: CASSSEASSTEAFF. The CDR3 DNA sequence: TGTGCCAGCAGCTCGGAGGCTTCGAGCACTGAAGCTTTCTTT.

This clone has just one count. This chain uses TRBV5-1 with TRBJ2-2; 12 bases line up with TRBD2. CDR3 length: 15 residues. Germline V lookup: CDR1 SGHRS, CDR2 YFSETQ. Unmatched junction bases numbered 4, after V lost 4 bases and J lost 6 bases. The CDR3 is CASSPTSGRSGELFF. The CDR3 DNA sequence: TGCGCCAGCAGCCCCACTAGCGGGAGGTCCGGGGAGCTGTTTTTT.

V usage is TRBV7-3 and J usage is TRBJ1-1; D is possibly TRBD1 (5 bases). Germline loops: CDR1 SGHTA, CDR2 FQGTGA. This CDR3 spans 15 amino acids. Between the trimmed V and J ends, which lost 5 bases and 3 bases, there was a span of 16 bases. The CDR3 DNA reads as TGTGCCAGCAGCCAAGGACGAGACAGCTACACTGAAGCTTTCTTT. Translation gives CASSQGRDSYTEAFF.

The chain uses TRBV11-3 and TRBJ2-1; 9 bases are a match to TRBD2. Germline V CDR1 and CDR2: SGHNT, YENEEA. With V trimmed by 5 bases and J by 5 bases, 10 bases remained unmatched. This CDR3 spans 16 amino acids. CDR3 nucleotides: TGTGCCAGCAGCCCCCGTAGCGGGAGCCCCGACAATGAGCAGTTCTTC. Encoded protein: CASSPRSGSPDNEQFF.

The chain is built from TRBV13 and TRBJ2-6; 7 positions match TRBD1. The CDR3 has 18 amino acids. Looked up from germline, CDR1 is PRHDT and CDR2 is FYEKMQ (reference sequence). V lost 7 bases and J lost 1; bases outside the gene matches: 13. The CDR3 DNA reads as TGTGCCAGCACAAGGCCCGGGACAGATATTTCTGGGGCCAACGTCCTGACTTTC. Translation: CASTRPGTDISGANVLTF.

This rearrangement joins TRBV7-3 to TRBJ2-1; weak D call: TRBD1 (6 bases). This CDR3 region has 15 residues. Between the trimmed V and J ends, which lost 1 base and 4 bases, there was a span of 11 bases. Germline assignment: CDR1 SGHTA and CDR2 FQGTGA. In nucleotides, the CDR3 is TGTGCCAGCAGCTTAAATCCCGGACAGTACAATGAGCAGTTCTTC. Protein product: CASSLNPGQYNEQFF.

The V call is TRBV6-5, the J call TRBJ1-1; D is perhaps TRBD1 (5 bases). The V gene's germline CDR1 is MNHEY and CDR2 SVGAGI. The CDR3 is made up of 14 amino acids. V was shortened by 2 bases and J by 5 bases, with 12 bases between the two germline ends. CDR3 in DNA: TGTGCCAGCAGTTACGGGGGGGAGCGTACTGAAGCTTTCTTT. This encodes CASSYGGERTEAFF.

The chain recombines TRBV27 with TRBJ2-7; TRBD1 is a possible D gene (6 bases). Germline-derived CDR1 and CDR2 are MNHEY and SMNVEV (reference sequence). The ends were cut back, 8 bases at V and 0 bases at J, with 26 bases in the middle. This CDR3 contains 18 residues. In DNA, the CDR3 is TGTGCCAGCGACGGGGTAGAACCGGGACAAAGGCTCTCCTACGAGCAGTACTTC. Residues: CASDGVEPGQRLSYEQYF.

V gene TRBV27 combines with J gene TRBJ2-7; 7 nucleotides align to TRBD1. From germline, CDR1 is MNHEY and CDR2 SMNVEV (reference sequence). The CDR3 runs to 14 residues. V gave up 3 bases and J gave up 3 bases; unmatched junction bases: 5. Here the CDR3 reads CASSFSSGGYEQYF. CDR3 nucleotides: TGTGCCAGCAGTTTTTCCTCAGGGGGCTACGAGCAGTACTTC.

This sequence joins TRBV19 and TRBJ1-5; maybe TRBD1 (5 bases). The CDR3 has 18 residues. V was shortened by 6 bases and J by 0 bases, with 21 bases between the two germline ends. Looked up from germline, CDR1 is LNHDA and CDR2 is SQIVND (reference sequence). The CDR3 coding sequence is TGTGCCAGTAGCACAAGGGGCAGGGATGCCCATAGCAATCAGCCCCAGCATTTT. Translated: CASSTRGRDAHSNQPQHF.

The chain employs TRBV6-5 and TRBJ1-1; D perhaps matches TRBD1 (6 bases). This CDR3 is built from 16 residues. In germline, CDR1 is MNHEY, CDR2 SVGAGI. Between the trimmed V and J ends, which lost 1 base and 1 base, there was a span of 13 bases. This CDR3 is CASSYYGQPGNTEAFF. The CDR3 DNA reads as TGTGCCAGCAGTTACTACGGACAGCCCGGGAACACTGAAGCTTTCTTT.

The chain links TRBV6-1 to TRBJ1-2; D unclear. Trimming removed 3 bases at V and 0 bases at J, with 11 bases between. The CDR3 has 15 amino acids. Per germline, CDR1 MNHNS and CDR2 SASEGT. The chain's CDR3 is CASSETLGANYGYTF. In nucleotides, the CDR3 is TGTGCCAGCAGTGAGACCCTGGGAGCTAACTATGGCTACACCTTC.

In DNA, the CDR3 is TGCGCCAGCAGGAACCTCCCAGGGGGCTTAAACTATGGCTACACCTTC. It translates to CASRNLPGGLNYGYTF. The gene calls are TRBV5-1 and TRBJ1-2, with 8 bases identical to TRBD1. The CDR3 runs to 16 residues. Germline lookup yields CDR1 SGHRS and CDR2 YFSETQ. Germline trimming cut 5 bases from V and 2 bases from J; bases unmatched to any gene: 11.

This chain joins TRBV4-3 and TRBJ2-5, with 8 bases identical to TRBD1. Germline V lookup: CDR1 LGHNA, CDR2 YSLEER. The CDR3 is made up of 17 amino acids. V lost 1 base and J lost 5; bases outside the gene matches: 12. In DNA form, the CDR3 reads TGCGCCAGCAGCCAAGGTGGTAACAGGGGGTGGCGTGAGACCCAGTACTTC. Its protein product is CASSQGGNRGWRETQYF.

The rearrangement joins TRBV2 to TRBJ1-5, with TRBD1 matching 7 bases. This CDR3 contains 14 residues. With 6 bases clipped from V and 7 bases from J, the junction kept 9 bases outside the gene matches. Germline V gives CDR1 SNHLY, CDR2 FYNNEI. CDR3 residues: CASSVQGMDQPQHF. The CDR3 DNA reads as TGTGCCAGCAGCGTACAGGGGATGGACCAGCCCCAGCATTTT. The full variable domain, with the rest looked up from reference TRBV2 and TRBJ1-5, is EPEVTQTPSHQVTQMGQEVILRCVPISNHLYFYWYRQILGQKVEFLVSFYNNEISEKSEIFDDQFSVERPDGSNFTLKIRSTKLEDSAMYFCASSVQGMDQPQHFGDGTRLSIL.

This chain links TRBV29-1 with TRBJ2-1; D may be TRBD1 (6 bases). CDR1 SQVTM and CDR2 ANQGSEA come from the germline V gene. The germline V and J ends were trimmed by 6 bases and 4 bases, with 19 bases remaining between them. There are 15 residues in the CDR3. CDR3 coding DNA: TGCAGCGTGAGAAGGGACACGAACCCTTACAATGAGCAGTTCTTC. This codes for CSVRRDTNPYNEQFF.

The chain is built from TRBV30 and TRBJ2-7, with 9 bases that match TRBD2. J lost 0 bases, V lost 5 bases, and 14 bases had no gene match. This CDR3 has 17 amino acids. Germline-derived CDR1 and CDR2 are GTSNPN and SVGIG (reference sequence). CDR3 coding DNA: TGTGCCTGGGGTTGGGGACTAGCTTCATCCCCCTCCTACGAGCAGTACTTC. Its translation: CAWGWGLASSPSYEQYF.

The V gene is TRBV19, the J gene TRBJ2-7; 10 bases line up with TRBD1. This CDR3 is 15 amino acids long. Per the germline V gene, CDR1 is LNHDA and CDR2 is SQIVND (reference sequence). V dropped 5 bases and J dropped 1; count of bases not matched to a gene: 5. The CDR3 DNA is TGTGCCAGTAGTCGAAGACAGGGGGCTTCCTACGAGCAGTACTTC. This translates into CASSRRQGASYEQYF.

The chain is built from TRBV19 and TRBJ1-4, with 8 bases matching TRBD1. The CDR3 loop spans 15 amino acids. CDR1 LNHDA and CDR2 SQIVND come from the germline V gene (reference sequence). V shed 3 bases, J shed 7 bases, and the junction held 7 bases outside the gene matches. The CDR3 loop reads CASSMTGTGGEKLFF. The CDR3 DNA follows: TGTGCCAGTAGTATGACGGGGACAGGAGGTGAAAAACTGTTTTTT. The full variable domain, rest sourced from reference TRBV19 and TRBJ1-4, is DGGITQSPKYLFRKEGQNVTLSCEQNLNHDAMYWYRQDPGQGLRLIYYSQIVNDFQKGDIAEGYSVSREKKESFPLTVTSAQKNPTAFYLCASSMTGTGGEKLFFGSGTQLSVL.

The V gene is TRBV10-2, the J gene TRBJ2-1, with 7 nucleotides matching TRBD2. The V and J ends lost 6 bases and 2 bases, in that order; junction bases with no gene match: 1. The V gene's germline CDR1 is WSHSY and CDR2 SAAADI. The CDR3 consists of 13 residues. In DNA form, the CDR3 reads TGCGCCAGCAGCGGGACTACCTACAATGAGCAGTTCTTC. It translates to CASSGTTYNEQFF.

This chain joins TRBV5-1 and TRBJ2-7; unclear D gene. The ends were cut back, 0 bases at V and 2 bases at J, with 15 bases in the middle. The V gene's germline CDR1 is SGHRS and CDR2 YFSETQ. CDR3 length: 16 amino acids. DNA of the CDR3: TGCGCCAGCAGCTTGGTCCCCGGGTTTGGCCCCTACGAGCAGTACTTC. Translation: CASSLVPGFGPYEQYF.

The chain carries TRBV27 and TRBJ2-3, with 8 bases matching TRBD2. The CDR3 contains 12 residues. Germline CDR1 reads MNHEY; CDR2 reads SMNVEV (reference sequence). The junction had 4 bases not matched to a gene; V was cut back by 8 bases and J by 6 bases. This CDR3 reads CASWTSRDTQYF. CDR3 sequence (DNA): TGTGCCAGCTGGACTAGCCGGGATACGCAGTATTTT.